A selection of T cell receptor beta chains follows, all from one sample in a study of blood T cell repertoires in COVID-19. Only in-frame clones appear in the TCRdb table, and some are missing; sequencing was by immunoSEQ multiplex PCR. This table holds hundreds of thousands of clones, roughly 89% found once. Sample: peripheral blood. These receptor sequences come from a woman between 25 and 40 years old with COVID-19, enrolled during active disease. CDR3s include the opening cysteine and the closing phenylalanine or tryptophan. The D gene is left open where the match is weak. Clone size, where shown, is once, few, many, or a class for clones that have expanded.

CASSVQGLGNTIYF | TGTGCCAGCAGCGTACAGGGATTAGGGAACACCATATATTTT | NA | TRBJ1-3 | TRBV9 | NA
CASSPGTVYEQYF | TGTGCCAGCAGCCCCGGGACAGTATACGAGCAGTACTTC | TRBD1 | TRBJ2-7 | TRBV6-2/TRBV6-3 | few
CASSESPPDRGRTRAGYGYTF | TGCGCCAGCAGTGAGTCACCCCCGGACAGGGGAAGGACCCGCGCTGGCTATGGCTACACCTTC | TRBD1 | TRBJ1-2 | TRBV10-1 | NA
CASSLDRRESPLHF | TGCGCCAGCAGCTTGGACAGACGGGAATCACCCCTCCACTTT | NA | TRBJ1-6 | TRBV5-1 | NA
CTSSQLRRGSVSDQPQHF | TGCACCAGCAGCCAACTCCGGAGGGGCTCGGTTTCGGATCAGCCCCAGCATTTT | NA | TRBJ1-5 | TRBV1 | NA
CASSHRAGYTEAFF | TGTGCCAGCAGCCATAGGGCGGGGTACACTGAAGCTTTCTTT | NA | TRBJ1-1 | TRBV5-6 | NA
CASSQKKLFF | TGTGCCAGCAGCCAGAAAAAACTGTTTTTT | NA | TRBJ1-4 | TRBV2 | NA
CASSPGTLLYEQYF | TGTGCCAGCAGTCCCGGGACACTTCTCTACGAGCAGTACTTC | NA | TRBJ2-7 | TRBV27 | NA
CASTLYSNTIYF | TGTGCCAGCACCCTGTACTCGAACACCATATATTTT | NA | TRBJ1-3 | TRBV6-5 | NA
CASSLAAGGDTQYF | TGTGCCAGCAGCTTGGCGGCAGGAGGAGATACGCAGTATTTT | NA | TRBJ2-3 | TRBV5-5 | once
CASTWGLNYGYTF | TGTGCCAGCACCTGGGGACTTAACTATGGCTACACCTTC | NA | TRBJ1-2 | TRBV12-3/TRBV12-4 | NA
CASSKRQDSYGYTF | TGTGCCAGCAGCAAACGGCAGGACTCCTATGGCTACACCTTC | NA | TRBJ1-2 | TRBV21-1 | NA
CASSTTSDVNEQFF | TGTGCCAGCAGCACTACTAGCGACGTCAATGAGCAGTTCTTC | TRBD2 | TRBJ2-1 | TRBV7-9 | NA
CSASILYNEQFF | TGCAGTGCTAGTATCCTCTACAATGAGCAGTTCTTC | NA | TRBJ2-1 | TRBV20-1 | once
CASSYYRRETQYF | TGTGCCAGCAGTTACTATCGGCGGGAGACCCAGTACTTC | NA | TRBJ2-5 | TRBV6-5 | NA
CASSLLAGAYNEQFF | TGCGCCAGCAGCCTGCTAGCGGGGGCCTACAATGAGCAGTTCTTC | TRBD2 | TRBJ2-1 | TRBV5-1 | NA
CASSEWTGGYEQYF | TGCGCCAGCAGCGAGTGGACAGGTGGTTACGAGCAGTACTTC | TRBD1 | TRBJ2-7 | TRBV5-1 | NA
CAIPKPRADTGELFF | TGTGCCATCCCGAAGCCCAGGGCGGACACCGGGGAGCTGTTTTTT | NA | TRBJ2-2 | TRBV2 | NA
CASSLALKETGGYNEQFF | TGTGCCAGCAGCTTAGCGCTAAAAGAGACCGGAGGATACAATGAGCAGTTCTTC | NA | TRBJ2-1 | TRBV7-6 | NA
CASSRQGLSEKLFF | TGTGCCAGTAGTCGACAGGGGTTAAGCGAAAAACTGTTTTTT | TRBD1 | TRBJ1-4 | TRBV19 | NA
CASSISLYSYEQFF | TGTGCCAGTAGTATTTCCCTATACTCCTATGAGCAGTTCTTC | NA | TRBJ2-1 | TRBV19 | NA
CASSGPRGQVHTEAFF | TGTGCCAGCAGTGGACCCAGGGGCCAGGTGCACACTGAAGCTTTCTTT | NA | TRBJ1-1 | TRBV6-1 | NA
CASSYSDSSYEQYF | TGTGCCAGCAGTTACTCGGACAGCTCCTACGAGCAGTACTTC | NA | TRBJ2-7 | TRBV6-5 | NA
CASSLTDYSNQPQHF | TGTGCCAGTAGCCTTACAGATTATAGCAATCAGCCCCAGCATTTT | NA | TRBJ1-5 | TRBV19 | NA
CASSFLPNARVMEYSNQPQHF | TGTGCCAGCAGTTTCCTCCCCAACGCCAGGGTTATGGAATATAGCAATCAGCCCCAGCATTTT | NA | TRBJ1-5 | TRBV27 | NA
CASRTEDRSQPQHF | TGTGCCAGTAGGACTGAAGACAGGTCGCAGCCCCAGCATTTT | NA | TRBJ1-5 | TRBV19 | once
CASSKPRGGTGELFF | TGTGCCAGTAGCAAGCCTAGGGGAGGCACCGGGGAGCTGTTTTTT | NA | TRBJ2-2 | TRBV19 | NA
CASSYSSGGAREGQPQHF | TGTGCCAGCAGTTACTCGAGTGGAGGGGCCCGAGAAGGTCAGCCCCAGCATTTT | NA | TRBJ1-5 | TRBV6-2/TRBV6-3 | NA
CASSPQGRVTEAFF | TGTGCCAGCTCCCCTCAGGGTCGAGTCACTGAAGCTTTCTTT | NA | TRBJ1-1 | TRBV18 | NA
CASTPSLVRDETQYF | TGCGCCAGCACCCCAAGTCTAGTCCGGGATGAGACCCAGTACTTC | NA | TRBJ2-5 | TRBV4-1 | NA
CASSPDSNTEAFF | TGCGCCAGCAGCCCTGACAGCAACACTGAAGCTTTCTTT | NA | TRBJ1-1 | TRBV5-1 | NA
CASSGGQSLYNEQFF | TGTGCCAGCTCAGGGGGACAGTCCCTCTACAATGAGCAGTTCTTC | TRBD1 | TRBJ2-1 | TRBV18 | NA
CASSYRQGSSGANVLTF | TGTGCCAGCAGCTACCGACAGGGATCCTCTGGGGCCAACGTCCTGACTTTC | TRBD1 | TRBJ2-6 | TRBV11-2 | NA
CASTPSTHSYEQYF | TGTGCCAGCACCCCAAGTACACACTCCTACGAGCAGTACTTC | NA | TRBJ2-7 | TRBV5-4 | NA
CASSYPTKPSEAFF | TGTGCCAGCAGTTACCCAACTAAGCCTTCTGAAGCTTTCTTT | NA | TRBJ1-1 | TRBV6-5 | NA
CASSIMRDGGNTIYF | TGTGCCAGTAGTATAATGCGGGACGGAGGAAACACCATATATTTT | NA | TRBJ1-3 | TRBV19 | NA
CAWSVLSPLGYNEQFF | TGTGCCTGGAGTGTACTATCCCCACTGGGTTACAATGAGCAGTTCTTC | NA | TRBJ2-1 | TRBV30 | NA
CASSLLAGQLSYEQYF | TGTGCCAGCAGCCTCCTGGCGGGGCAGCTCTCCTACGAGCAGTACTTC | NA | TRBJ2-7 | TRBV7-9 | once
CASKWVSGGDSPLHF | TGTGCCAGCAAGTGGGTCTCGGGGGGTGATTCACCCCTCCACTTT | NA | TRBJ1-6 | TRBV27 | NA
CASSGWTGSSGNTIYF | TGTGCCAGCAGTGGTTGGACGGGATCCTCTGGAAACACCATATATTTT | NA | TRBJ1-3 | TRBV25-1 | once
CASSNTGGLAGEELFF | TGTGCCAGTAGTAATACGGGAGGACTAGCGGGGGAGGAGCTGTTTTTT | TRBD2 | TRBJ2-2 | TRBV19 | NA
CAVLGTNYGYTF | TGTGCCGTTCTTGGGACTAATTATGGCTACACCTTC | NA | TRBJ1-2 | TRBV6-5 | NA
CASSIVLAPYNEQFF | TGTGCCAGTAGTATAGTACTAGCCCCCTACAATGAGCAGTTCTTC | NA | TRBJ2-1 | TRBV19 | NA
CASNSVGLVFYNEQFF | TGTGCCAGCAACAGCGTGGGACTAGTATTCTACAATGAGCAGTTCTTC | TRBD2 | TRBJ2-1 | TRBV11-2 | NA
CASSPEQALGEQYF | TGTGCCAGCTCACCGGAACAGGCGCTCGGGGAGCAGTACTTC | NA | TRBJ2-7 | TRBV18 | NA
CASRFYLPGQGRFFSNQPQHF | TGTGCCAGCAGATTTTACTTGCCGGGACAGGGGCGATTTTTTAGCAATCAGCCCCAGCATTTT | NA | TRBJ1-5 | TRBV21-1 | NA
CASSQLTGAGGYTF | TGTGCCAGCAGCCAACTTACAGGGGCGGGTGGCTACACCTTC | TRBD1 | TRBJ1-2 | TRBV3-1/TRBV3-2 | NA
CASSIFASGSSTDTQYF | TGTGCCAGTAGTATATTCGCTAGCGGGTCTAGCACAGATACGCAGTATTTT | TRBD2 | TRBJ2-3 | TRBV19 | NA
CASSYSGHQPQHF | TGTGCCAGCAGTTACTCTGGCCATCAGCCCCAGCATTTT | NA | TRBJ1-5 | TRBV6-5 | NA
CASSSRAVQGAVNTEAFF | TGTGCCAGCAGCTCGAGAGCTGTCCAGGGGGCTGTGAACACTGAAGCTTTCTTT | TRBD1 | TRBJ1-1 | TRBV7-9 | NA
CASSWGHTEAFF | TGTGCCAGCAGCTGGGGGCACACTGAAGCTTTCTTT | NA | TRBJ1-1 | TRBV11-1 | NA
CASSQLQGRDGYTF | TGTGCCAGCAGCCAGTTACAGGGTCGTGATGGCTACACCTTC | NA | TRBJ1-2 | TRBV7-2 | NA
CASSIRDRSQPQHF | TGTGCCAGTAGTATTAGAGATCGGAGTCAGCCCCAGCATTTT | NA | TRBJ1-5 | TRBV19 | NA
CAIDGQGNGYTF | TGTGCCATCGACGGACAGGGGAATGGCTACACCTTC | TRBD1 | TRBJ1-2 | TRBV2 | NA
CASSWGGDTEAFF | TGTGCCAGCAGTTGGGGGGGGGACACTGAAGCTTTCTTT | NA | TRBJ1-1 | TRBV6-5 | NA
CASSQLAGAAYEQYF | TGTGCCAGCAGCCAACTAGCGGGGGCCGCCTACGAGCAGTACTTC | TRBD2 | TRBJ2-7 | TRBV3-1/TRBV3-2 | NA
CASSITGQGHSPLHF | TGTGCCAGTAGTATTACCGGACAGGGACATTCACCCCTCCACTTT | TRBD1 | TRBJ1-6 | TRBV19 | NA
CASSLVGQAQFF | TGTGCCAGCAGCTTAGTCGGCCAGGCGCAGTTCTTC | NA | TRBJ2-1 | TRBV7-8 | NA
CASSIRLGVRNYGYTF | TGTGCCAGTAGTATAAGGCTAGGAGTACGAAACTATGGCTACACCTTC | NA | TRBJ1-2 | TRBV19 | NA